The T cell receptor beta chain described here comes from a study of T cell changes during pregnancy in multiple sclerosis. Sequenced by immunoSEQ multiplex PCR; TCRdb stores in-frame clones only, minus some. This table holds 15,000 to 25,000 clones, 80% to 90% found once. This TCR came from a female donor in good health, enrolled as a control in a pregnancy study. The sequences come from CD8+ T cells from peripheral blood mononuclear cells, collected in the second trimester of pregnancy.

In nucleotides, the CDR3 is TGTGCCAGCAGTTACCGAGGGCCTAACTCCTACGAGCAGTACTTC. This encodes CASSYRGPNSYEQYF. V is TRBV28 and J is TRBJ2-7, with TRBD2 as a possible D gene (5 bases). Germline V CDR1 and CDR2: MDHEN, SYDVKM. This CDR3 is built from 15 residues. Trimming cost V 4 bases and J 0 bases, with 13 bases left between them.